This paragraph covers one TCR beta chain sequence. The assay was immunoSEQ multiplex PCR, and TCRdb's table has in-frame clones only and misses some. Here the sample spans approximately 160,000 clones, almost 85% being singletons. These data are taken from a study of blood T cell repertoires in COVID-19. Germline CDR1 and CDR2: LGHDT and YNNKEL (reference sequence). Trimming took 0 bases from V and 2 from J, leaving 18 bases between them. The CDR3 loop spans 18 amino acids. The chain joins TRBV3-1 (or the pseudogene TRBV3-2) to TRBJ2-3; a possible D gene is TRBD2 (6 bases). The receptor comes from a man aged 40-55 years who had recovered from COVID-19. Sequenced: peripheral blood. CDR3 sequence reads: CASSQDAGGVRDTDTQYF. In DNA, the CDR3 is TGTGCCAGCAGCCAAGACGCGGGCGGGGTCCGGGACACAGATACGCAGTATTTT.